The sequence of this TCR beta chain was determined in a study of shared clonotypes between healthy human individuals. As for the study in general: Ranging from 18 to 49 in age, donors were a couple of women and a few men.

Sequencing used immunoSEQ multiplex PCR; TCRdb keeps in-frame clones, though not all of them. The sample lists approximately 2.1 million clones, about 92% occurring once. Study-wide results and limits: Among the subsets, naive ones generally showed larger estimated richness than memory ones. In several donors, about 5% of naive CD4 clonotypes appeared in common.

Details on this clone: Its specificity is unknown.

Sequenced sample: naive CD4+ T cells from PBMCs. Subset specified: CD45RA+ positively selected. The clonotype originates from a young man in good health. Some clones in this sample may be carry-over from other donors' samples.

This CDR3 reads CASRPGPLMGGKLFF. CDR3 DNA sequence: TGTGCCAGCAGGCCGGGACCCTTAATGGGGGGAAAACTGTTTTTT. The J gene is TRBJ1-4, the V gene TRBV28, with a tentative D call TRBD1 (5 bases). V was shortened by 6 bases and J by 10 bases, with 21 bases between the two germline ends. Germline CDR1 reads MDHEN; CDR2 reads SYDVKM. This CDR3 has 15 residues.